This TCR beta chain was sequenced in a study of blood T cells in healthy people across ages. Healthy individuals of Caucasian origin from Russia, aged roughly 6 to 100, served as donors. Alongside a J-beta primer mix, a sample-barcoded 5' primer served in a second PCR lasting about 6 to 12 cycles. One entry per CDR3 protein results from TCRdb running MiXCR on the 5' RACE reads. The sample yields some 1.5 million distinct CDR3 sequences, 28% seen once. CDR3 length: 15 amino acids. This clonotype has more than one count but fewer than ten. The TCR was taken from a woman aged 25 to 39 in good health. The specimen was blood. The chain employs TRBV21-1 and TRBJ2-7; TRBD2 was called by the table and not checked on the DNA. TRBV21-1 constitutes a pseudogene. CDR3 DNA: TGTGCCAGCAGCAAGGTCCCCTCCGGCCCCTACGAGCAGTACTTC. Its protein product is CASSKVPSGPYEQYF.